These T cell receptor beta chains were read from a single sample in a study of cytomegalovirus exposure and HLA in healthy donors. The assay was immunoSEQ multiplex PCR, and TCRdb's table has in-frame clones only and misses some. The data hold about 120,000 clones, with approximately 86% observed a single time. Sequences were obtained from PBMCs. The receptors were gathered from a man between 18 and 35 years old in good health and CMV-seropositive. The CDR3 runs from the conserved cysteine through the conserved F or W. The D gene is left open where the match is weak. Only some rows state a clone size, as once, few, many or a class for expanded clones.

DNA: TGTGCCAGCACGCGGAGGGGGCGGAACTCTAATGAAAAACTGTTTTTT
CDR3: CASTRRGRNSNEKLFF
V: TRBV2
D: TRBD1
J: TRBJ1-4
size: -

DNA: TGTGCCAGCAGTGACAGGGGGTATAACACTGAAGCTTTCTTT
CDR3: CASSDRGYNTEAFF
V: TRBV27
D: TRBD1
J: TRBJ1-1
size: -

DNA: TGTGCCAGCAGCTTTGGGACTAGCGGGGGCGAGCAGTTCTTC
CDR3: CASSFGTSGGEQFF
V: TRBV5-6
D: TRBD2
J: TRBJ2-1
size: -

DNA: TGTGCCATCAGTCTTCAGGGTCCCGGGGCCAACGTCCTGACTTTC
CDR3: CAISLQGPGANVLTF
V: TRBV10-3
D: -
J: TRBJ2-6
size: -

DNA: TGCGCCAGCAGCGACCTAGGGGCCGGGGAGCTGTTTTTT
CDR3: CASSDLGAGELFF
V: TRBV5-1
D: -
J: TRBJ2-2
size: -

DNA: TGTGCCAGCAAGGACAGTCCAAAAGAAAAACTGTTTTTT
CDR3: CASKDSPKEKLFF
V: TRBV28
D: -
J: TRBJ1-4
size: -

DNA: TGTGCCTCGCGGGCAGAGGCGGTTTACGAGCAGTACTTC
CDR3: CASRAEAVYEQYF
V: TRBV7-2
D: -
J: TRBJ2-7
size: -

DNA: TGTGCCAGCAGCTCGCGAAAACTCCAAGAGACCCAGTACTTC
CDR3: CASSSRKLQETQYF
V: TRBV7-6
D: -
J: TRBJ2-5
size: -

DNA: TGTGCCAGCAGCCAAGGGACAGGGAGTTACTTAGGGACCCAGTACTTC
CDR3: CASSQGTGSYLGTQYF
V: TRBV9
D: TRBD1
J: TRBJ2-5
size: -

DNA: TGTGCCAGCAGCCAGATAGGGGCCGGGGAGCTGTTTTTT
CDR3: CASSQIGAGELFF
V: TRBV7-2
D: -
J: TRBJ2-2
size: -

DNA: TGTGCCAGCAGCGTTGGGAGATCGCAGTTCTTC
CDR3: CASSVGRSQFF
V: TRBV9
D: -
J: TRBJ2-1
size: -

DNA: TGCGCCAGCAGTCAAGGGAACCGGGAGGTAGGGTCCTACGAGCAGTACTTC
CDR3: CASSQGNREVGSYEQYF
V: TRBV10-1
D: TRBD2
J: TRBJ2-7
size: -

DNA: TGTGCCAGCAGTGATCTCCTAGTCCTCAAGTATTTT
CDR3: CASSDLLVLKYF
V: TRBV2
D: -
J: TRBJ2-3
size: -

DNA: TGCGCCAGCAGCTTGGCACAGGACAGGGGGCGATTAGGGAACACTGAAGCTTTCTTT
CDR3: CASSLAQDRGRLGNTEAFF
V: TRBV5-1
D: TRBD1
J: TRBJ1-1
size: -

DNA: TGTGCCAGCAGTGACTCGAAAATCTCGGTTAGCTCCTATAATTCACCCCTCCACTTT
CDR3: CASSDSKISVSSYNSPLHF
V: TRBV6-4
D: -
J: TRBJ1-6
size: few

DNA: TGTGCCAGCAATCAACCGGGACTTGACAATGAGCAGTTCTTC
CDR3: CASNQPGLDNEQFF
V: TRBV6-5
D: -
J: TRBJ2-1
size: -

DNA: TGCGCCAGCAGCTTCCTAGCGGGGGACACCGGGGAGCTGTTTTTT
CDR3: CASSFLAGDTGELFF
V: TRBV5-1
D: TRBD2
J: TRBJ2-2
size: few

DNA: TGTGCCAGCAGCCCGGACAGGGCCACTTATGGCTACACCTTC
CDR3: CASSPDRATYGYTF
V: TRBV7-2
D: TRBD1
J: TRBJ1-2
size: -

DNA: TGTGCCAGCAGTTCTGGATTGGCGGATGGAAGCAATCAGCCCCAGCATTTT
CDR3: CASSSGLADGSNQPQHF
V: TRBV7-9
D: -
J: TRBJ1-5
size: -

DNA: TGTGCCAGCAGTTTCCTTTGGGGGGGGGAGGAGACCCAGTACTTC
CDR3: CASSFLWGGEETQYF
V: TRBV6-5
D: TRBD2
J: TRBJ2-5
size: -

DNA: TGTGCCAGCAGTGGACTAGCGGGGCCTGCCGAGCAGTACTTC
CDR3: CASSGLAGPAEQYF
V: TRBV2
D: TRBD2
J: TRBJ2-7
size: -

DNA: TGTGCCAGCAGTCGACTAGCGGGGGGCTACGAGCAGTACTTC
CDR3: CASSRLAGGYEQYF
V: TRBV28
D: TRBD2
J: TRBJ2-7
size: -

DNA: TGTGCCAGTAGTATGGAGGGAAACATTCAGTACTTC
CDR3: CASSMEGNIQYF
V: TRBV19
D: -
J: TRBJ2-4
size: -

DNA: TGTGCCAGCAGTTGGGACAGCTCCTACGAGCAGTACTTC
CDR3: CASSWDSSYEQYF
V: TRBV2
D: TRBD1
J: TRBJ2-7
size: -

DNA: TGTGCCAGCAGTCTAGGGGGTTCGCCCTCTGGAAACACCATATATTTT
CDR3: CASSLGGSPSGNTIYF
V: TRBV2
D: -
J: TRBJ1-3
size: -

DNA: TGTGCCAGCAGTTTAGTTCCGGCGGGGGACAATGAGCAGTTCTTC
CDR3: CASSLVPAGDNEQFF
V: TRBV27
D: TRBD2
J: TRBJ2-1
size: -

DNA: TGTGCCAGCAGCTTAATCTTTCGGGGACAGAACACCGGGGAGCTGTTTTTT
CDR3: CASSLIFRGQNTGELFF
V: TRBV7-2
D: -
J: TRBJ2-2
size: once

DNA: TGTGCCAGCAGCTCGGGACAGGGACTAGGGGGCAATCAGCCCCAGCATTTT
CDR3: CASSSGQGLGGNQPQHF
V: TRBV11-2
D: TRBD1
J: TRBJ1-5
size: -

DNA: TGTGCCAGCAGTACCTACAGGGGAAACACCGGGGAGCTGTTTTTT
CDR3: CASSTYRGNTGELFF
V: TRBV27
D: TRBD1
J: TRBJ2-2
size: -

DNA: TGTGCCATCAGTGAGGACTATACAGCCAAAAACATTCAGTACTTC
CDR3: CAISEDYTAKNIQYF
V: TRBV10-3
D: -
J: TRBJ2-4
size: -

DNA: TGCGCCAGCAGCCAAGATCCGGCGGGGGTTCGGGGCGAGCAGTACTTC
CDR3: CASSQDPAGVRGEQYF
V: TRBV4-1
D: TRBD2
J: TRBJ2-7
size: -

DNA: TGCGCCAGCAGCCTGGGCGGACAAGTTGAGACCCAGTACTTC
CDR3: CASSLGGQVETQYF
V: TRBV5-1
D: -
J: TRBJ2-5
size: few

DNA: TGTGCCAGCAGCCTGACAGATAACACTGAAGCTTTCTTT
CDR3: CASSLTDNTEAFF
V: TRBV6-5
D: -
J: TRBJ1-1
size: -

DNA: TGTGCCAGCAGCTTAACAGGGGGCTATGAAAAACTGTTTTTT
CDR3: CASSLTGGYEKLFF
V: TRBV5-5
D: TRBD1
J: TRBJ1-4
size: -

DNA: TGTGCCAGCAGTAGACTCGGGCAGGGTGGCTACGAGCAGTACTTC
CDR3: CASSRLGQGGYEQYF
V: TRBV7-2
D: -
J: TRBJ2-7
size: once

DNA: TGTGCCAGCAGTGAATACAGGGGAGGCACAGATACGCAGTATTTT
CDR3: CASSEYRGGTDTQYF
V: TRBV6-1
D: TRBD1
J: TRBJ2-3
size: -

DNA: TGCAGCGTTGGCGCCGGGTCCACAGATACGCAGTATTTT
CDR3: CSVGAGSTDTQYF
V: TRBV29-1
D: -
J: TRBJ2-3
size: -

DNA: TGTGCCACCAGCTCACACCCTGGAGAGCCCCAGCATTTT
CDR3: CATSSHPGEPQHF
V: TRBV15
D: -
J: TRBJ1-5
size: -

DNA: TGCGCCAGCAGCCGGACCTTAGCGGGTCGTGGAGAGACCCAGTACTTC
CDR3: CASSRTLAGRGETQYF
V: TRBV5-1
D: TRBD2
J: TRBJ2-5
size: once

DNA: TGTGCCAGCAGTACCAATCGTGAGGATAGGGAAAAACTGTTTTTT
CDR3: CASSTNREDREKLFF
V: TRBV28
D: -
J: TRBJ1-4
size: -

DNA: TGCGCCAGCAGCCTAGGTCTTAGCAATCAGCCCCAGCATTTT
CDR3: CASSLGLSNQPQHF
V: TRBV5-1
D: -
J: TRBJ1-5
size: once

DNA: TGTGCCAGCAGCTTACCCGTTAGCGATGAGCAGTTCTTC
CDR3: CASSLPVSDEQFF
V: TRBV7-9
D: -
J: TRBJ2-1
size: -

DNA: TGTGCCAGCAGTTACAGACCCGACTACAATGAGCAGTTCTTC
CDR3: CASSYRPDYNEQFF
V: TRBV27
D: -
J: TRBJ2-1
size: -

DNA: TGTGCCAGCAGCTTAGGCGGGGGGGGCGGCGAGACCCAGTACTTC
CDR3: CASSLGGGGGETQYF
V: TRBV13
D: TRBD2
J: TRBJ2-5
size: -

DNA: TGCGCCAGCATCCTAATACCCCCGGGACAGGGGACCTACAATGAGCAGTTCTTC
CDR3: CASILIPPGQGTYNEQFF
V: TRBV5-1
D: TRBD1
J: TRBJ2-1
size: -

DNA: TGTGCCAGCAGCCACGGGGGGGTAGGGTCTGGAAACACCATATATTTT
CDR3: CASSHGGVGSGNTIYF
V: TRBV7-2
D: -
J: TRBJ1-3
size: -